The clone carrying this T cell receptor beta chain was detected only a few times. Its specificity is not known. Germline CDR1 and CDR2: MNHEY and SMNVEV (reference sequence). V lost 0 bases and J 7 bases, leaving 12 bases between the germline ends. CDR3 length: 14 amino acids. This sample is part of a study of post-analysis software for immune sequencing data. Libraries were made from TCR beta cDNA, and they carried unique molecular identifiers. Between about 0.9 and 11 million T cells gave rise to around 500,000 cDNA molecules. Each CDR3 protein is one row after TCRdb ran MiXCR on the PCR reads. The table includes around 770,000 distinct CDR3 sequences, about 45% detected once. Study findings and constraints: The normalized Chao1 diversity of multiple sclerosis patients was significantly lower than that of controls. Co-batched samples clustered tightly together by F measure. Five TRBV segments were more frequent in patients than controls; TRBV5-6, TRBV5-1 and TRBV20-1 belonged to this group.

Material for sequencing was blood. This clonotype was sampled from a girl aged 5-17 years with multiple sclerosis. The chain joins TRBV27 to TRBJ1-1; D may be TRBD1 (5 bases). CDR3 sequence: CASSLSGRLYEAFF. The CDR3 region has the DNA TGTGCCAGCAGTTTATCGGGACGACTCTATGAAGCTTTCTTT.